The sample holds many counts of the clone carrying this T cell receptor (beta chain). This sample was included in a study of T-cell reconstitution after alpha-beta-depleted transplantation in children. The CDR3 length is 14 residues. The V gene end was trimmed by 5 bases and the J gene end by 4 bases; junction bases not matched to a gene: 7. The authors prepared the TCRbeta library with unique molecular identifiers. MiXCR was run by TCRdb on the PCR reads, yielding one entry per CDR3 protein. The sample has about 420,000 distinct CDR3 sequences; under 13% are singletons. The TCR was taken from a human donor who donated a stem cell graft to a child with acute myeloid leukemia. The specimen was PBMCs from the stem cell graft donor, collected from the stem cell graft. The V and J genes are TRBV12-3 or TRBV12-4 and TRBJ2-5; 7 bases align to TRBD1. The CDR3 reads CASSKRQGGETQYF. In DNA form, the CDR3 reads TGTGCCAGCAGTAAAAGACAGGGTGGAGAGACCCAGTACTTC.